This TCR beta chain is drawn from a study of blood T cell repertoires in COVID-19. In the study overall: COVID-19 samples, acute and convalescent, were from the United States, Italy and Spain. PBMCs, B-cell-depleted T cells, or T cells provided the cDNA or gDNA that made up the material.

This clone appeared a single time. Germline loops: CDR1 SGDLS, CDR2 YYNGEE. The CDR3 length is 17 residues. V dropped 1 base and J dropped 2 bases, with 18 bases sitting between them. Generated by immunoSEQ multiplex PCR, the TCRdb table keeps only in-frame clones and is missing some. Of 250,000 to 300,000 clones listed, 75% to 90% were seen once; the top ten hold approximately 4.6%. The sample consisted of peripheral blood. The chain recombines TRBV9 with TRBJ1-2; possibly TRBD1 for D (5 bases). This sequence originates from a man aged 35-49 years with acute or convalescent COVID-19. The CDR3 DNA sequence: TGTGCCAGCAGCGTATCCCCCCTCCGCGGGGGGAACTATGGCTACACCTTC. It codes for CASSVSPLRGGNYGYTF.